The 5 T cell receptor beta chains reported below all come from one sample, sequenced in a study of human T cells and chemical hapten exposure. TCRdb reprocessed the RACE reads via MiXCR and lists one record per CDR3 protein. Altogether roughly 34,000 distinct CDR3 sequences are present, 5.5% to 8% being singletons, with the ten largest covering roughly 9.2%. Time point indicated: patch test 1, 2 weeks after DPC sensitization. Specified treatment: therapeutic diphenylcyclopropenone sensitization with weekly scalp DPC. Total RNA extraction was carried out from unfractionated whole blood. The sequencing here drew on whole blood, taken in connection with sensitization to the hapten diphenylcyclopropenone (DPC). The receptors stem from a woman between 25 and 40 years old with alopecia areata. Some clones in this sample may be carry-over from other donors' samples.

This clonotype has a count of ten or more. The J gene is TRBJ2-7, the V gene TRBV7-2; no firm D call. Germline assignment: CDR1 SGHTA and CDR2 FQGNSA. V lost 1 base and J 5 bases, leaving 9 bases between the germline ends. There are 13 residues in the CDR3. The CDR3 coding sequence is TGTGCCAGCAGCTTAGACTTCCGAAACGAGCAGTACTTC. It specifies CASSLDFRNEQYF.

This clonotype was seen at least ten times. The V and J genes are TRBV29-1 and TRBJ2-4; perhaps TRBD1 as D (5 bases). The ends were cut back, 8 bases at V and 4 bases at J, with 18 bases in the middle. Per germline, CDR1 SQVTM and CDR2 ANQGSEA. The CDR3 length is 14 residues. CDR3 amino acids: CSFRPGKQKNIQYF. CDR3 coding DNA: TGCAGCTTTCGTCCAGGGAAACAGAAAAACATTCAGTACTTC.

CDR3 in amino acids: CASSFQQDSPLHF. The DNA of the CDR3 is TGTGCCAGCAGCTTTCAACAGGATTCACCCCTCCACTTT. The chain couples TRBV7-9 to TRBJ1-6; D perhaps matches TRBD1 (5 bases). This CDR3 is built from 13 residues. The V gene lost 3 bases and the J gene lost 8 bases, with 8 bases spanning the gap. Germline lookup yields CDR1 SEHNR and CDR2 FQNEAQ (reference sequence).

This clonotype has only a few counts. The chain is built from TRBV6-2 or TRBV6-3 and TRBJ2-7; D ambiguous. Trimming shortened V by 6 bases and J by 3 bases, and 9 bases separated the two germline ends. The germline V gene encodes CDR1 MNHEY and CDR2 SVGEGT. The CDR3 consists of 12 residues. CDR3 in DNA: TGTGCCAGCAGCCCCCAGAACTACGAGCAGTACTTC. This codes for CASSPQNYEQYF.

This clonotype was seen many times. The rearrangement joins TRBV29-1 to TRBJ1-2, with TRBD1 matching 8 bases. J was trimmed by 1 base and V by 4 bases; bases with no gene match: 5. The CDR3 has 14 residues. Germline CDR1 is SQVTM and CDR2 is ANQGSEA. The CDR3 coding sequence is TGCAGCGTTGCCCAAGGACAGGGTAACTATGGCTACACCTTC. Protein: CSVAQGQGNYGYTF.